Below, 20 T cell receptor beta chains from the same sample are listed, as sequenced in a study of blood T cell repertoires in COVID-19. Sequenced by immunoSEQ multiplex PCR; TCRdb stores in-frame clones only, minus some. The profile shows more than 450,000 clones, around 90% of them singletons. Sequencing input: PBMCs or T cells enriched from blood (not recorded which). Source of these receptors: a woman aged 18-30 years who had recovered from COVID-19.

The chain joins TRBV30 to TRBJ1-2, with no clear D. V lost 1 base and J lost 0, with 9 bases in between. Germline CDR1 reads GTSNPN; CDR2 reads SVGIG (reference sequence). This CDR3 has 14 amino acids. CDR3 nucleotide sequence: TGTGCCTGGAGTGCCGACTTTACTAACTATGGCTACACCTTC. The encoded protein is CAWSADFTNYGYTF.

The V gene is TRBV30, the J gene TRBJ1-1; perhaps TRBD1 as D (5 bases). Trimming removed 8 bases from V and 1 base from J, with 11 bases in between. The CDR3 runs to 12 residues. Germline V CDR1 and CDR2: GTSNPN, SVGIG (reference sequence). The CDR3 region is CAAKGWNTEAFF. In DNA form, the CDR3 reads TGTGCCGCCAAGGGGTGGAACACTGAAGCTTTCTTT.

This chain uses TRBV6-5 with TRBJ2-2; possible D gene TRBD2, 6 bases. CDR1 is MNHEY and CDR2 is SVGAGI in the germline V gene. Trimming pared 7 bases from V and 6 bases from J, leaving 12 bases between. The CDR3 length is 13 residues. The CDR3 sequence is CASTTGGSGELFF. The CDR3 DNA reads as TGTGCCAGCACCACAGGAGGGTCCGGGGAGCTGTTTTTT.

This chain links TRBV28 with TRBJ1-2, with D tentatively TRBD1 (6 bases). This CDR3 comprises 15 residues. Germline CDR1 reads MDHEN; CDR2 reads SYDVKM. V was trimmed by 5 bases and J by 4 bases, leaving 17 bases between them. Written as DNA, the CDR3 is TGTGCCAGCAGTGCAACGAGGGGGGGAAGCTATGGCTACACCTTC. The encoded protein is CASSATRGGSYGYTF.

Only one count was recorded for this clone. The chain carries TRBV5-1 and TRBJ1-4; no firm D call. Germline values: CDR1 SGHRS, CDR2 YFSETQ. V shed 4 bases and J shed 6 bases, with 7 bases lying between them. The CDR3 sequence is 12 residues long. CDR3: CASSKADEKLFF. The CDR3 DNA reads TGCGCCAGCAGCAAAGCGGATGAAAAACTGTTTTTT.

The chain is built from TRBV5-6 and TRBJ2-3; the D gene is possibly TRBD1 (5 bases). Germline CDR1 SGHDT, CDR2 YYEEEE. The CDR3 has 16 amino acids. V gave up 0 bases and J gave up 4 bases, with 15 bases separating them. The CDR3 loop reads CASSLDRGVPADTQYF. The DNA of the CDR3 is TGTGCCAGCAGCTTGGATAGGGGCGTTCCGGCAGATACGCAGTATTTT.

This clone was observed once. The rearrangement uses TRBV27 and TRBJ2-5, with 9 bases lining up with TRBD1. CDR3 size: 14 residues. Germline values: CDR1 MNHEY, CDR2 SMNVEV (reference sequence). V lost 5 bases and J lost 4; bases outside the gene matches: 5. The CDR3 nucleotides read TGTGCCAGCAGTCCGGGACAGGGAGGAGAGACCCAGTACTTC. This gives the protein CASSPGQGGETQYF.

This clone showed up just once. This sequence joins TRBV21-1 and TRBJ2-1; the table's D call, TRBD1, has no DNA check behind it. TRBV21-1 is assigned pseudogene status. This CDR3 is built from 17 residues. CDR3 region: CASSKESTGLRYNEQFF. CDR3 nucleotides: TGTGCCAGCAGCAAGGAGTCGACAGGGCTGAGGTACAATGAGCAGTTCTTC.

The gene calls are TRBV11-2 and TRBJ2-1, with a weak D call TRBD1 (6 bases). The V end was cut by 1 base, the J end by 14 bases, with 12 bases between. Germline CDR1 SGHAT, CDR2 FQNNGV. This CDR3 spans 12 amino acids. The CDR3 is CASSLAKGEEFF. In nucleotides, the CDR3 is TGTGCCAGCAGCTTAGCGAAGGGGGAAGAGTTCTTC.

The chain carries TRBV30 and TRBJ2-7, with D possibly TRBD1 on 5 matching bases. The CDR3 sequence is 15 residues long. V was pared by 0 bases and J by 2 bases, with 14 bases between. CDR1 is GTSNPN and CDR2 is SVGIG in the germline V gene (reference sequence). The CDR3 region is CAWSVPRQGAYEQYF. Written as DNA, the CDR3 is TGTGCCTGGAGTGTACCGAGACAAGGGGCCTACGAGCAGTACTTC.

The rearrangement joins TRBV27 to TRBJ1-2; 12 bases agree with TRBD1. The CDR3 covers 15 residues. Per the germline V gene, CDR1 is MNHEY and CDR2 is SMNVEV (reference sequence). After removal of 3 bases from V and 3 bases from J, the junction contained 2 bases not matched to a gene. The DNA of the CDR3 is TGTGCCAGCAGTTTCCGGGACAGGGGGCACTATGGCTACACCTTC. Protein product: CASSFRDRGHYGYTF.

The chain joins TRBV5-1 to TRBJ1-2, with 7 bases fitting TRBD1. The junction had 8 bases not matched to a gene; V was cut back by 1 base and J by 2 bases. CDR3 length: 16 amino acids. From germline, CDR1 is SGHRS and CDR2 YFSETQ. The CDR3 reads CASSLLGGAWNYGYTF. In DNA, the CDR3 is TGCGCCAGCAGCTTGCTAGGGGGCGCGTGGAACTATGGCTACACCTTC.

The CDR3 DNA reads as TGCGCCAGCAGCCCACAGTCGGGACAGCTCTCCTACGAGCAGTACTTC. It is translated as CASSPQSGQLSYEQYF. This rearrangement joins TRBV5-1 to TRBJ2-7; TRBD1 matches at 7 bases. Looked up from germline, CDR1 is SGHRS and CDR2 is YFSETQ. The CDR3 is made up of 16 amino acids. With 4 bases clipped from V and 0 bases from J, the junction kept 10 bases outside the gene matches.

The count of this clone is one. The chain recombines TRBV19 with TRBJ2-3, with TRBD1 matching over 8 bases. The length of the CDR3 is 15 residues. J lost 3 bases, V lost 4 bases, and 6 bases had no gene match. Per germline, CDR1 LNHDA and CDR2 SQIVND (reference sequence). CDR3 coding DNA: TGTGCCAGTAGTAGATGGACAGGGTCAACAGATACGCAGTATTTT. Translation: CASSRWTGSTDTQYF.

The rearrangement links TRBV19 to TRBJ1-1, with a possible D match to TRBD1 (5 bases). Germline assignment: CDR1 LNHDA and CDR2 SQIVND (reference sequence). CDR3 length: 14 residues. The V and J ends lost 3 bases and 5 bases respectively, with 13 bases between them. The DNA of the CDR3 is TGTGCCAGTAGTATTACGGGGGAGGGAACTGAAGCTTTCTTT. Amino acids: CASSITGEGTEAFF.

The gene calls are TRBV3-1 (or the pseudogene TRBV3-2) and TRBJ2-5; no reliable D call. The germline V and J ends were trimmed by 2 bases and 4 bases, with 11 bases remaining between them. The germline CDR1 and CDR2 sequences are LGHDT and YNNKEL (reference sequence). The CDR3 contains 14 residues. The CDR3 DNA is TGTGCCAGCAGCCAACGGAGCGCGCGAGAGACCCAGTACTTC. Amino acid sequence: CASSQRSARETQYF.

This clone was counted a few times. This chain connects TRBV5-1 to TRBJ2-5, with unresolved D. In germline, CDR1 is SGHRS, CDR2 YFSETQ. Trimming left V 4 bases short and J 5 bases short, with 12 bases between. This CDR3 is 13 amino acids long. Written as DNA, the CDR3 is TGCGCCAGCAGCCCGTACCAGGTCGAGACCCAGTACTTC. Protein product: CASSPYQVETQYF.

The CDR3 coding sequence is TGTGCCAGCAGCTTGGGGACTAGCGGAAACTACAATGAGCAGTTCTTC. Protein product: CASSLGTSGNYNEQFF. This sequence joins TRBV5-4 and TRBJ2-1; 10 bases are a match to TRBD2. There are 16 residues in the CDR3. Germline trimming cut 0 bases from V and 3 bases from J; bases unmatched to any gene: 3. CDR1 is SGHNT, CDR2 YYREEE, per germline (reference sequence).

The chain links TRBV10-1 to TRBJ1-2; D not resolved. This CDR3 has 18 residues. V was shortened by 0 bases and J by 0 bases, with 17 bases between the two germline ends. Germline V gene data show CDR1 as WNHNN and CDR2 as SYGVQD (reference sequence). In DNA form, the CDR3 reads TGCGCCAGCAGTGAGTCAGGTAAAGTGCGGCTCACTAACTATGGCTACACCTTC. Amino acids: CASSESGKVRLTNYGYTF.

The V call is TRBV5-1, the J call TRBJ1-1; a weak D match, TRBD1 (5 bases). The CDR3 is made up of 15 amino acids. V was cut by 0 bases and J by 0 bases, with 9 bases left in between. Germline CDR1 SGHRS, CDR2 YFSETQ. CDR3 sequence reads: CASSLVSGLNTEAFF. DNA of the CDR3: TGCGCCAGCAGCTTGGTGTCAGGGCTGAACACTGAAGCTTTCTTT.